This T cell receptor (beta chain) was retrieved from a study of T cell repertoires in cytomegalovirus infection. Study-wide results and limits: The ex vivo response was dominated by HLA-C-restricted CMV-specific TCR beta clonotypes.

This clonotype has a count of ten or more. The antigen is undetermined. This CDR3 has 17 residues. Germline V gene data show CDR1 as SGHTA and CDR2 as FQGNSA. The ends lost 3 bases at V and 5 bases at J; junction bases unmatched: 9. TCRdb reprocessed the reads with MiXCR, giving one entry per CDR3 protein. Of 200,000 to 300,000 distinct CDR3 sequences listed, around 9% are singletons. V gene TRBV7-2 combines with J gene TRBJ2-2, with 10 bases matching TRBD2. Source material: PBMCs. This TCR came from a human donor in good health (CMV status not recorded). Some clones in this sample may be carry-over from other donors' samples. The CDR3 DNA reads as TGTGCCAGCAGCTTCGCTAATTTAGCGGGGGGAACCGGGGAGCTGTTTTTT. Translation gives CASSFANLAGGTGELFF.